This entry lists 29 T cell receptor beta chains sequenced from one sample in a study of beta chain features in type 1 diabetes. Their antigens are not known. The investigators reverse transcribed all of the isolated RNA, so they sequenced expressed TCRB transcripts. Only in-frame clones appear in the TCRdb table, and some are missing; sequencing was by immunoSEQ multiplex PCR. The table includes some 120,000 clones, 15% to 20% detected once. Study-level points and caveats: People with Type 1 diabetes carried modestly yet significantly shorter TCRB CDR3s in all four CD4+ subsets.

The sequencing sample was made of central memory CD4+ T cells from blood. The receptors derive from a man aged 18-30 years with type 1 diabetes.

This clone was detected a few times. The chain recombines TRBV10-3 with TRBJ2-1; 11 nucleotides agree with TRBD2. Germline lookup yields CDR1 ENHRY and CDR2 SYGVKD. The V segment lost 1 base and the J segment 2 bases; nucleotides outside the gene matches: 1. The CDR3 totals 16 residues. The CDR3: CAISEFSGGAYNEQFF. The CDR3, as DNA: TGTGCCATCAGTGAGTTTAGCGGGGGGGCCTACAATGAGCAGTTCTTC.

This clone was detected only a few times. The chain carries TRBV27 and TRBJ1-2; no clear D. CDR1 is MNHEY and CDR2 is SMNVEV in the germline V gene (reference sequence). With 5 bases removed from V and 2 bases from J, the gap between germline ends came to 9 bases. The CDR3 is made up of 13 amino acids. CDR3 sequence reads: CASSQANNYGYTF. In nucleotides, the CDR3 is TGTGCCAGCAGTCAGGCGAACAACTATGGCTACACCTTC.

The chain has TRBV7-2 and TRBJ2-7; D remains ambiguous. This CDR3 is 13 amino acids long. CDR1 SGHTA and CDR2 FQGNSA come from the germline V gene. The ends were cut back, 1 base at V and 6 bases at J, with 10 bases in the middle. CDR3 residues: CASSLGPGLEQYF. CDR3 DNA sequence: TGTGCCAGCAGCTTAGGTCCAGGCCTCGAGCAGTACTTC.

This clone was seen a few times. The chain carries TRBV5-1 and TRBJ2-3; 9 bases match TRBD2. Germline loops: CDR1 SGHRS, CDR2 YFSETQ. Trimming cost V 3 bases and J 1 base; bases outside gene matches: 3. This CDR3 region has 15 residues. CDR3 coding DNA: TGCGCCAGCAGCTCCATAGCGGGGGGCACAGATACGCAGTATTTT. As protein: CASSSIAGGTDTQYF.

This clone was detected many times. The same CDR3 is also encoded by other DNA sequences in this sample. The chain links TRBV18 to TRBJ1-1, with D maybe TRBD1 (5 bases). Germline lookup yields CDR1 KGHSH and CDR2 LQKENI. The V gene lost 3 bases and the J gene lost 1 base, with 6 bases spanning the gap. The CDR3 loop spans 13 amino acids. In DNA, the CDR3 is TGTGCCAGCTCACCTGGACAGAACACTGAAGCTTTCTTT. Translated: CASSPGQNTEAFF.

This clone was seen a few times. The chain couples TRBV4-3 to TRBJ2-3; no clear D. Per germline, CDR1 LGHNA and CDR2 YSLEER. V lost 1 base to trimming and J lost 1 base, with 9 bases between them. The CDR3 covers 15 residues. CDR3: CASSQGQIRTDTQYF. DNA for the CDR3: TGCGCCAGCAGCCAAGGTCAGATTCGCACAGATACGCAGTATTTT.

The V and J genes are TRBV28 and TRBJ2-7; D ambiguous. The CDR3 sequence is 11 residues long. The V gene's germline CDR1 is MDHEN and CDR2 SYDVKM. The V and J ends lost 7 bases and 7 bases respectively, with 11 bases between them. This chain's CDR3 is CASKRVGEQYF. As DNA, the CDR3 is TGTGCCAGCAAAAGGGTGGGTGAGCAGTACTTC.

The chain recombines TRBV11-2 with TRBJ2-7; 7 bases match TRBD1. The length of the CDR3 is 15 residues. The V segment lost 5 bases and the J segment 7 bases; nucleotides outside the gene matches: 14. CDR1 and CDR2 from the germline V gene are SGHAT and FQNNGV. The CDR3 is CASSPFGQADGEQYF. In DNA form, the CDR3 reads TGTGCCAGCAGCCCCTTCGGACAGGCCGATGGGGAGCAGTACTTC.

In the case of this clone: A much larger clone lies one base from this, so it may be a read error. The rearrangement uses TRBV27 and TRBJ2-1, with a possible D match to TRBD2 (6 bases). Trimming pared 8 bases from V and 0 bases from J, leaving 14 bases between. CDR1 and CDR2 (germline): MNHEY, SMNVEV (reference sequence). This CDR3 has 15 amino acids. The CDR3 here is CASAGPGSSYNEQFF. The CDR3 bases are TGTGCCAGCGCGGGGCCGGGGAGCTCCTACAATGAGCAGTTCTTC.

In this sample, this clone turned up a few times. This chain links TRBV9 with TRBJ2-7, with 8 bases matching TRBD1. Trimming cost V 1 base and J 6 bases; bases outside gene matches: 3. The CDR3 contains 13 residues. The germline V gene has CDR1 SGDLS and CDR2 YYNGEE. CDR3 nucleotides: TGTGCCAGCAGCGTATCAACAGGGGGCGAGCAGTACTTC. Translation: CASSVSTGGEQYF. The whole variable domain, remainder taken from reference TRBV9 and TRBJ2-7, is DSGVTQTPKHLITATGQRVTLRCSPRSGDLSVYWYQQSLDQGLQFLIQYYNGEERAKGNILERFSAQQFPDLHSELNLSSLELGDSALYFCASSVSTGGEQYFGPGTRLTVT.

The gene calls are TRBV6-1 and TRBJ2-1; no firm D call. Germline loops: CDR1 MNHNS, CDR2 SASEGT. This CDR3 has 17 residues. V gave up 0 bases and J gave up 0 bases, with 12 bases separating them. CDR3 in DNA: TGTGCCAGCAGTGAAGCGCGATGGGGAAACTCCTACAATGAGCAGTTCTTC. It specifies CASSEARWGNSYNEQFF.

The rearrangement uses TRBV5-4 and TRBJ1-1, with D maybe TRBD1 (5 bases). The germline V gene encodes CDR1 SGHNT and CDR2 YYREEE (reference sequence). The CDR3 is made up of 15 amino acids. The V gene lost 4 bases and the J gene lost 3 bases, with 16 bases spanning the gap. The chain's CDR3 is CASSGSGTVDTEAFF. The CDR3 coding sequence is TGTGCCAGCAGCGGATCCGGGACTGTCGACACTGAAGCTTTCTTT. The full variable domain, its missing parts supplied by reference TRBV5-4 and TRBJ1-1, is ETGVTQSPTHLIKTRGQQVTLRCSSQSGHNTVSWYQQALGQGPQFIFQYYREEENGRGNFPPRFSGLQFPNYSSELNVNALELDDSALYLCASSGSGTVDTEAFFGQGTRLTVV.

The V gene is TRBV27, the J gene TRBJ2-7, with D possibly being TRBD2 (5 bases). CDR3 length equals 16 residues. The V gene lost 5 bases and the J gene lost 5 bases, with 22 bases spanning the gap. The germline V gene encodes CDR1 MNHEY and CDR2 SMNVEV (reference sequence). The CDR3 is CASSLADDTRNHEQYF. Written as DNA, the CDR3 is TGTGCCAGCAGTCTCGCGGACGACACTAGGAACCACGAGCAGTACTTC.

This rearrangement joins TRBV4-3 to TRBJ2-1, with D possibly called TRBD1 or TRBD2 (5 bases each). CDR3 length equals 15 residues. The V gene's germline CDR1 is LGHNA and CDR2 YSLEER. V lost 8 bases and J 5 bases, leaving 19 bases between the germline ends. CDR3 nucleotide sequence: TGCGCCAGCTCCTCGGTGGGGGACGTGAACAATGAGCAGTTCTTC. Its translation is CASSSVGDVNNEQFF.

This clone has a handful of counts. The V gene is TRBV18, the J gene TRBJ2-3; TRBD1 is a possible D gene (5 bases). The length of the CDR3 is 15 residues. Per the germline V gene, CDR1 is KGHSH and CDR2 is LQKENI. Trimming stripped 2 bases from V and 2 bases from J, with 11 bases between. The CDR3, as DNA: TGTGCCAGCTCACCAGAACAGGCCTCCACAGATACGCAGTATTTT. Translation: CASSPEQASTDTQYF.

This clone was seen only a few times. This chain links TRBV5-8 with TRBJ1-1, with D perhaps matching TRBD1 (5 bases). Germline loops: CDR1 SGHTS, CDR2 YDEGEE. The CDR3 spans 12 residues. V was trimmed by 3 bases and J by 6 bases, leaving 9 bases between them. Here the CDR3 DNA reads TGTGCCAGCAGCTCCGACAGATCTGAAGCTTTCTTT. It yields the protein CASSSDRSEAFF. The entire variable domain, with the rest obtained from reference TRBV5-8 and TRBJ1-1, is as follows: EAGVTQSPTHLIKTRGQQATLRCSPISGHTSVYWYQQALGLGLQFLLWYDEGEERNRGNFPPRFSGRQFPNYSSELNVNALELEDSALYLCASSSDRSEAFFGQGTRLTVV.

This clone was observed a handful of times. The chain is built from TRBV12-5 and TRBJ2-3, with D unresolved. CDR1 is LGHNT and CDR2 is FRNRAP in the germline V gene. The CDR3 consists of 11 residues. V lost 11 bases to trimming and J lost 2 bases, with 8 bases between them. The DNA for the CDR3 is TGTGCTTCCGAACCCACAGATACGCAGTATTTT. It codes for CASEPTDTQYF.

This clone was detected ten times or more. Other DNA variants within this sample encode the same CDR3. This chain uses TRBV30 with TRBJ2-2; weak D call: TRBD1 (5 bases). This CDR3 is 14 amino acids long. Germline V gene sequence: CDR1 GTSNPN, CDR2 SVGIG (reference sequence). Trimming removed 2 bases at V and 1 base at J, with 8 bases between. The CDR3 DNA reads TGTGCCTGGAGTACTGGACAGAACACCGGGGAGCTGTTTTTT. It is translated as CAWSTGQNTGELFF.

There are a few counts of this clone. The chain combines TRBV27 with TRBJ2-5, with D maybe TRBD1 (5 bases). Germline CDR1 reads MNHEY; CDR2 reads SMNVEV (reference sequence). The CDR3 spans 13 residues. V lost 6 bases and J lost 6, with 14 bases in between. Written as DNA, the CDR3 is TGTGCCAGCAGCCTCCAGGGTTTCCAGACCCAGTACTTC. Its translation is CASSLQGFQTQYF.

This clone was seen at least ten times. The gene calls are TRBV4-3 and TRBJ2-5; 7 nucleotides line up with TRBD1. In germline, CDR1 is LGHNA, CDR2 YSLEER. The V segment lost 4 bases and the J segment 5 bases; nucleotides outside the gene matches: 16. The CDR3 is 17 residues long. The CDR3 DNA reads as TGCGCCAGCAGCCCTTATTTGGCTGGGACAGTCACGGAGACCCAGTACTTC. Translation gives CASSPYLAGTVTETQYF.

This chain joins TRBV7-8 and TRBJ2-1; 15 positions agree with TRBD2. CDR1 and CDR2 from the germline V gene are SGHVS and FQNEAQ. The CDR3 contains 19 residues. Trimming at V came to 2 bases and at J to 4 bases, leaving 9 bases not matched to a gene. CDR3 loop: CASSLLPGTSGGIYNEQFF. The CDR3 DNA reads as TGTGCCAGCAGCTTATTACCCGGGACTAGCGGGGGGATATACAATGAGCAGTTCTTC.

This clone was counted a few times. The J gene is TRBJ2-7, the V gene TRBV6-5, with TRBD1 matching over 8 bases. Germline trimming cut 5 bases from V and 0 bases from J; bases unmatched to any gene: 6. CDR3 length equals 15 residues. Germline values: CDR1 MNHEY, CDR2 SVGAGI. The CDR3 DNA reads as TGTGCCAGCAGTAACTACAGGGGGAGCTCCTACGAGCAGTACTTC. It codes for CASSNYRGSSYEQYF.

Only a few counts were recorded for this clone. This rearrangement joins TRBV6-5 to TRBJ2-3, with D tentatively TRBD1 (5 bases). Germline V gene lookup returns CDR1 MNHEY and CDR2 SVGAGI. The CDR3 is made up of 12 amino acids. Trimming took 2 bases from V and 5 from J, leaving 5 bases between them. The CDR3 region has the DNA TGTGCCAGCAGTTACAGGGGAGATACGCAGTATTTT. Its protein is CASSYRGDTQYF.

The rearrangement links TRBV7-9 to TRBJ1-3, with a tentative D call TRBD1 (5 bases). Germline CDR1 SEHNR, CDR2 FQNEAQ (reference sequence). V was pared by 6 bases and J by 8 bases, with 14 bases between. The length of the CDR3 is 13 residues. The CDR3 is CASSDNRGDTIYF. The CDR3 DNA reads as TGTGCCAGCAGTGACAATCGGGGGGACACCATATATTTT.

Ten or more counts support this clone. Written as DNA, the CDR3 is TGTGCCAGCAGCTCCCGGGACAGGGACACTGAAGCTTTCTTT. This gives the protein CASSSRDRDTEAFF. This chain links TRBV7-8 with TRBJ1-1; 9 bases align to TRBD1. This CDR3 region has 14 residues. The ends lost 4 bases at V and 3 bases at J; junction bases unmatched: 3. The V gene's germline CDR1 is SGHVS and CDR2 FQNEAQ.

There are many counts of this clone. The chain couples TRBV6-1 to TRBJ2-4, with D uncertain. The CDR3 is made up of 13 amino acids. Germline CDR1 is MNHNS and CDR2 is SASEGT. V lost 7 bases to trimming and J lost 1 base, with 8 bases between them. The CDR3 spells CASMTRAKNIQYF. Here the CDR3 DNA reads TGTGCCAGCATGACAAGGGCCAAAAACATTCAGTACTTC.

This clone has only a few counts. The chain links TRBV7-2 to TRBJ2-7; D remains ambiguous. The V end was cut by 3 bases, the J end by 5 bases, with 17 bases between. This CDR3 comprises 15 residues. Germline CDR1 reads SGHTA; CDR2 reads FQGNSA. This CDR3 reads CASSLPPIEVHEQYF. For the CDR3, the DNA is TGTGCCAGCAGCTTGCCCCCCATCGAGGTCCACGAGCAGTACTTC.

This clone was observed many times. This sequence joins TRBV7-9 and TRBJ2-3, with D perhaps given as TRBD1 or TRBD2 (7 bases each). CDR1 is SEHNR, CDR2 FQNEAQ, per germline (reference sequence). This CDR3 spans 14 amino acids. Trimming shortened V by 7 bases and J by 1 base, and 12 bases separated the two germline ends. The CDR3 loop is CASTRGGGTDTQYF. CDR3 bases: TGTGCCAGCACCAGGGGGGGCGGCACAGATACGCAGTATTTT.

This clone was counted only a few times. The chain links TRBV7-9 to TRBJ2-5, with D perhaps matching TRBD1 or TRBD2 (5 bases each). The CDR3 covers 15 residues. The germline CDR1 and CDR2 sequences are SEHNR and FQNEAQ (reference sequence). V lost 5 bases, J lost 2 bases, and 15 bases lay in between. The CDR3 is CASSTRGTEQETQYF. The CDR3 DNA is TGTGCCAGCAGCACGCGAGGGACGGAACAAGAGACCCAGTACTTC. The complete variable domain, with remaining parts taken from reference TRBV7-9 and TRBJ2-5, reads DTGVSQNPRHKITKRGQNVTFRCDPISEHNRLYWYRQTLGQGPEFLTYFQNEAQLEKSRLLSDRFSAERPKGSFSTLEIQRTEQGDSAMYLCASSTRGTEQETQYFGPGTRLLVL.